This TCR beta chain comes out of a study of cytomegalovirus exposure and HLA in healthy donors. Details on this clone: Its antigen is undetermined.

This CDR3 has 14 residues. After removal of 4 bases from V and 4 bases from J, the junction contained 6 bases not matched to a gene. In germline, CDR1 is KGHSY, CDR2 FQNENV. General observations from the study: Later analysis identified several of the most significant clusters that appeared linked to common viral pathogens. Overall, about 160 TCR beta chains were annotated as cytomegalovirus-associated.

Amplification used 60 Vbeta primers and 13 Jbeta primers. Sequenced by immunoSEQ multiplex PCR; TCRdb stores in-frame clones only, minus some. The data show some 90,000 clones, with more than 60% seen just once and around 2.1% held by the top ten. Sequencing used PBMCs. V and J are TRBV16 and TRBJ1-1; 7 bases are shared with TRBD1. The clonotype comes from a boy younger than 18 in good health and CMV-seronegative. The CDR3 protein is CASSLRQGGTEAFF. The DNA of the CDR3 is TGTGCCAGCAGCCTCCGACAGGGAGGCACTGAAGCTTTCTTT.